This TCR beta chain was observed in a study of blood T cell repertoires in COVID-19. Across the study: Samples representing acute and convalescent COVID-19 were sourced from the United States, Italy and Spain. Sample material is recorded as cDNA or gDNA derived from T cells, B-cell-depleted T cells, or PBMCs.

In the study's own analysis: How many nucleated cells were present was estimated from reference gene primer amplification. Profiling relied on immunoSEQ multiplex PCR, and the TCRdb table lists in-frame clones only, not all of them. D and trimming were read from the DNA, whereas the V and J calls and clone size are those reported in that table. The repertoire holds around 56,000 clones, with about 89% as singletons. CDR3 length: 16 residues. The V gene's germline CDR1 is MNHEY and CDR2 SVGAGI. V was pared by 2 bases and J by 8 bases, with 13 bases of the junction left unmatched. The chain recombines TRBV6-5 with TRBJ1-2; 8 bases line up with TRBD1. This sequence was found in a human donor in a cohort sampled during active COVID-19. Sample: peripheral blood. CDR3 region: CASSYPAGQGGKGYTF. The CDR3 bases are TGTGCCAGCAGTTACCCCGCTGGACAGGGAGGGAAAGGCTACACCTTC.